A single sample gave rise to the 14 T cell receptor beta chains below, sequenced in a study of blood T cell repertoires in COVID-19. Profiled with immunoSEQ multiplex PCR; TCRdb holds only in-frame clones, not every one. Of 200,000 to 300,000 clones listed, around 81% are singletons. The sequenced sample was peripheral blood. The receptors shown here come from a woman older than 75 with COVID-19, enrolled during active disease.

V is TRBV5-1 and J is TRBJ2-7; D might be TRBD1 (5 bases). V gave up 4 bases and J gave up 5 bases, with 19 bases separating them. Germline CDR1 is SGHRS and CDR2 is YFSETQ. This CDR3 is 15 amino acids long. The CDR3 region has the DNA TGCGCCAGCAGCGTTGGGGTCTACCTAGGGGACGAGCAGTACTTC. As protein: CASSVGVYLGDEQYF.

This rearrangement joins TRBV12-3 or TRBV12-4 to TRBJ2-7, with TRBD1 matching over 8 bases. The V and J ends lost 5 bases and 4 bases, in that order; junction bases with no gene match: 4. The CDR3 extends over 13 amino acids. CDR3 nucleotide sequence: TGTGCCAGCAGTACCAACAGGGGGTACGAGCAGTACTTC. Its translation: CASSTNRGYEQYF.

V and J are TRBV19 and TRBJ1-4; unclear D gene. The germline CDR1 and CDR2 sequences are LNHDA and SQIVND (reference sequence). Trimming took 5 bases from V and 2 from J, leaving 15 bases between them. The CDR3 consists of 16 residues. The CDR3 nucleotides read TGTGCCAGTAGTTCGATGTACTCCAGGACTAATGAAAAACTGTTTTTT. Translated: CASSSMYSRTNEKLFF.

V and J are TRBV3-1 (or the pseudogene TRBV3-2) and TRBJ2-7; 8 bases match TRBD1. Germline V gene sequence: CDR1 LGHDT, CDR2 YNNKEL (reference sequence). V trimming: 4 bases; J trimming: 8 bases; junction bases outside the gene matches: 10. There are 14 residues in the CDR3. The CDR3 reads CASSPGQGPTKQYF. For the CDR3, the DNA is TGTGCCAGCAGCCCAGGACAGGGCCCTACGAAGCAGTACTTC.

This clone was detected only a few times. J is TRBJ1-5 and V is TRBV6-5; the match to TRBD1 covers 8 bases. J gave up 4 bases and V 6 bases, and 8 bases lay outside the gene matches. The germline V gene encodes CDR1 MNHEY and CDR2 SVGAGI. The CDR3 is 15 amino acids. Here the CDR3 DNA reads TGTGCCAGCAGGTCGACAGGGGTGAGAAATCAGCCCCAGCATTTT. Protein sequence: CASRSTGVRNQPQHF.

The chain carries TRBV2 and TRBJ1-1; TRBD1 matches at 7 bases. The CDR3 runs 12 residues. Germline CDR1 and CDR2: SNHLY and FYNNEI. V lost 3 bases, J lost 7 bases, and 2 bases stayed unmatched. The CDR3 sequence: CASSEDRLEAFF. For the CDR3, the DNA is TGTGCCAGCAGTGAGGACAGGCTTGAAGCTTTCTTT.

V is TRBV5-1 and J is TRBJ2-5; 8 nucleotides line up with TRBD2. Germline CDR1 is SGHRS and CDR2 is YFSETQ. This CDR3 region has 16 residues. With 0 bases clipped from V and 1 base from J, the junction kept 5 bases outside the gene matches. CDR3 protein: CASSLGSAGAQETQYF. For the CDR3, the DNA is TGCGCCAGCAGCTTGGGTTCAGCGGGGGCCCAAGAGACCCAGTACTTC.

This chain links TRBV24-1 with TRBJ1-5; TRBD1 matches at 7 bases. Germline trimming cut 9 bases from V and 4 bases from J; bases unmatched to any gene: 8. CDR1 and CDR2 (germline): KGHDR, SFDVKD. The CDR3 runs to 14 residues. The CDR3 reads CATGTEKGNQPQHF. The CDR3 DNA reads as TGTGCCACCGGGACAGAAAAGGGGAATCAGCCCCAGCATTTT.

This rearrangement joins TRBV30 to TRBJ2-7, with TRBD1 as a possible D gene (6 bases). This CDR3 has 13 amino acids. Trimming cost V 2 bases and J 2 bases, with 10 bases left between them. From germline, CDR1 is GTSNPN and CDR2 SVGIG (reference sequence). This CDR3 reads CAWSKGQAYEQYF. In nucleotides, the CDR3 is TGTGCCTGGAGTAAGGGACAAGCCTACGAGCAGTACTTC.

The V gene is TRBV7-8, the J gene TRBJ1-6; 7 nucleotides match TRBD1. V lost 7 bases and J lost 10; bases outside the gene matches: 10. There are 14 residues in the CDR3. The germline CDR1 and CDR2 sequences are SGHVS and FQNEAQ. The CDR3 here is CASTPTGFDSPLHF. In DNA, the CDR3 is TGTGCCAGCACCCCGACAGGGTTTGACTCACCCCTCCACTTT.

This clone has only one observation. The chain has TRBV9 and TRBJ1-1; 9 nucleotides agree with TRBD1. This CDR3 is built from 14 residues. The J segment lost 4 bases and the V segment lost 3 bases, leaving 4 bases of the junction unmatched. The V gene's germline CDR1 is SGDLS and CDR2 YYNGEE. CDR3 coding DNA: TGTGCCAGCAGCGCCTTGACAGGGGGCACTGAAGCTTTCTTT. This codes for CASSALTGGTEAFF.

The rearrangement links TRBV7-2 to TRBJ2-3, with D unclear. V lost 2 bases to trimming and J lost 1 base, with 7 bases between them. CDR1 and CDR2 from the germline V gene are SGHTA and FQGNSA. The CDR3 runs to 14 residues. The CDR3 sequence is CASSLNKRTDTQYF. In DNA, the CDR3 is TGTGCCAGCAGCTTAAATAAGCGCACAGATACGCAGTATTTT. Filled out from reference TRBV7-2 and TRBJ2-3, the complete variable domain reads GAGVSQSPSNKVTEKGKDVELRCDPISGHTALYWYRQSLGQGLEFLIYFQGNSAPDKSGLPSDRFSAERTGGSVSTLTIQRTQQEDSAVYLCASSLNKRTDTQYFGPGTRLTVL.

The chain links TRBV7-9 to TRBJ1-2; D perhaps matches TRBD1 (6 bases). Germline V CDR1 and CDR2: SEHNR, FQNEAQ (reference sequence). This CDR3 is built from 16 residues. Trimming stripped 4 bases from V and 7 bases from J, with 22 bases between. In DNA form, the CDR3 reads TGTGCCAGCAGCTCAACAACAATACCGGGACAAGTTGGCTACACCTTC. Amino acids: CASSSTTIPGQVGYTF.

The chain couples TRBV30 to TRBJ1-2, with 9 bases aligning to TRBD1. The CDR3 runs to 15 residues. The trim removed 1 base at V and 4 bases at J, leaving 7 bases unmatched. Germline-derived CDR1 and CDR2 are GTSNPN and SVGIG (reference sequence). CDR3 sequence (DNA): TGTGCCTGGAGTGACAGGGGGCGCGGGTCCTATGGCTACACCTTC. Translating it yields CAWSDRGRGSYGYTF.